Below are 13 T cell receptor beta chains sequenced from a single sample in a study of CD8 T cells in ankylosing spondylitis. Findings of the study overall: A TCR beta motif of 8 or 9 highly homologous variants appeared characteristic of ankylosing spondylitis blood.

These TCRs are of unknown antigen specificity. TCRdb reprocessed the 5' RACE reads with MiXCR, giving one entry per CDR3 protein. The sample carries approximately 540,000 distinct CDR3 sequences, about an eighth recorded once. Sequencing used blood, either unsorted or a sorted T cell fraction (not recorded which). All receptors derive from a male donor with ankylosing spondylitis.

This clonotype was seen a few times. One end of the junction is discordant with germline, which a read error may explain. The chain has TRBV2 and TRBJ2-1, with TRBD2 identical over 10 bases. CDR1 and CDR2 (germline): SNHLY, FYNNEI. The CDR3 is made up of 15 amino acids. CDR3 sequence (DNA): TGTGCCAGCAGGGAAGCGGGAGGGCCCCACAATGAGCAGTTCTTC. The encoded protein is CASREAGGPHNEQFF.

A few counts support this clonotype. This chain links TRBV29-1 with TRBJ1-1, with D unclear. Trimming stripped 4 bases from V and 6 bases from J, with 18 bases between. Germline CDR1 reads SQVTM; CDR2 reads ANQGSEA. The CDR3 is 14 residues long. The CDR3 protein is CSVAGESWWPEAFF. The CDR3 DNA reads as TGCAGCGTTGCTGGGGAGAGCTGGTGGCCTGAAGCTTTCTTT. Variable domain in full (rest from reference TRBV29-1 and TRBJ1-1): SAVISQKPSRDICQRGTSLTIQCQVDSQVTMMFWYRQQPGQSLTLIATANQGSEATYESGFVIDKFPISRPNLTFSTLTVSNMSPEDSSIYLCSVAGESWWPEAFFGQGTRLTVV.

The CDR3 nucleotides read TGTGCCAGTAGTATACGCGGGAGGGCCGATGAAGACATTCAGTACTTC. This sequence encodes CASSIRGRADEDIQYF. The chain employs TRBV19 and TRBJ2-4; 9 bases match TRBD2. CDR1 and CDR2 from the germline V gene are LNHDA and SQIVND (reference sequence). Trimming removed 2 bases from V and 8 bases from J; junction bases left unmatched: 10. This CDR3 region has 16 residues.

This chain links TRBV14 with TRBJ2-5; maybe TRBD2 (6 bases). Trimming left V 2 bases short and J 2 bases short, with 18 bases between. CDR1 SGHDN and CDR2 FVKESK come from the germline V gene. This CDR3 comprises 17 residues. CDR3 residues: CASSQKLASVAQETQYF. Written as DNA, the CDR3 is TGTGCCAGCAGCCAAAAGTTGGCTAGCGTAGCACAAGAGACCCAGTACTTC.

The gene calls are TRBV6-2 or TRBV6-3 and TRBJ2-6; D not certain. The CDR3 loop spans 13 amino acids. Deletions cut 7 bases from V and 2 bases from J, with 6 bases between. Per the germline V gene, CDR1 is MNHEY and CDR2 is SVGEGT. The CDR3 region is CASTVAGANVLTF. The DNA of the CDR3 is TGTGCCAGCACTGTGGCTGGGGCCAACGTCCTGACTTTC.

In this sample, this clonotype turned up many times. The chain carries TRBV29-1 and TRBJ2-1, with TRBD1 as a possible D gene (5 bases). V gave up 8 bases and J gave up 0 bases, with 11 bases separating them. The CDR3 sequence is 13 residues long. Germline V CDR1 and CDR2: SQVTM, ANQGSEA. The CDR3 spells CSQGVSSYNEQFF. CDR3 in DNA: TGCAGCCAAGGGGTTAGCTCCTACAATGAGCAGTTCTTC.

The chain employs TRBV11-2 and TRBJ2-2; 11 nucleotides agree with TRBD1. The CDR3 extends over 16 amino acids. Trimming at V came to 7 bases and at J to 5 bases, leaving 9 bases not matched to a gene. Germline V lookup: CDR1 SGHAT, CDR2 FQNNGV. The CDR3 DNA follows: TGTGCCAGCACCACCCCAGGGACAGGGGGGACCGGGGAGCTGTTTTTT. It encodes CASTTPGTGGTGELFF.

This clonotype came up a few times. V and J are TRBV19 and TRBJ1-1; weak D call: TRBD1 (6 bases). The CDR3 covers 13 residues. Trimming stripped 3 bases from V and 5 bases from J, with 10 bases between. The V gene's germline CDR1 is LNHDA and CDR2 SQIVND (reference sequence). The CDR3 is CASSIYRDTEAFF. The CDR3 nucleotides are TGTGCCAGTAGTATCTACAGGGATACTGAAGCTTTCTTT.

This clonotype has at least ten counts. The V call is TRBV5-1, the J call TRBJ2-7; a possible D gene is TRBD1 (5 bases). This CDR3 has 14 residues. Trimming shortened V by 4 bases and J by 5 bases, and 16 bases separated the two germline ends. Germline V lookup: CDR1 SGHRS, CDR2 YFSETQ. CDR3: CASSKQGEIDEQYF. The DNA of the CDR3 is TGCGCCAGCAGCAAGCAGGGTGAGATCGACGAGCAGTACTTC.

The genes are TRBV2 and TRBJ2-2, with 9 bases aligning to TRBD1. Unmatched junction bases numbered 7, after V lost 9 bases and J lost 2 bases. This CDR3 has 15 residues. Germline values: CDR1 SNHLY, CDR2 FYNNEI. The CDR3 loop reads CASNRDRVNTGELFF. The CDR3 region has the DNA TGTGCCAGTAACCGGGACAGGGTCAACACCGGGGAGCTGTTTTTT.

The J gene is TRBJ1-2, the V gene TRBV7-9, with unresolved D. This CDR3 spans 14 amino acids. Trimming pared 0 bases from V and 8 bases from J, leaving 13 bases between. Germline CDR1 and CDR2: SEHNR and FQNEAQ (reference sequence). CDR3 bases: TGTGCCAGCAGCTTAGCGCTTGTCCAGAGGGGCTACACCTTC. Amino acids: CASSLALVQRGYTF.

This clonotype was seen only a few times. V is TRBV3-1 and J is TRBJ1-2; D ambiguous. Germline-derived CDR1 and CDR2 are LGHDT and YNNKEL (reference sequence). The CDR3 sequence is 16 residues long. Trimming removed 0 bases from V and 5 bases from J, with 16 bases in between. CDR3 in amino acids: CASSQERGRLMYGYTF. In nucleotides, the CDR3 is TGTGCCAGCAGCCAAGAACGAGGCAGGTTAATGTATGGCTACACCTTC.

This clonotype turned up a few times. J is TRBJ1-2 and V is TRBV7-9; D may be TRBD1 (6 bases). Germline CDR1 SEHNR, CDR2 FQNEAQ (reference sequence). This CDR3 comprises 14 residues. V gave up 3 bases and J gave up 0 bases, with 8 bases separating them. CDR3 in DNA: TGTGCCAGCAGCTTGAACAGGGCTAACTATGGCTACACCTTC. Amino acid sequence: CASSLNRANYGYTF.